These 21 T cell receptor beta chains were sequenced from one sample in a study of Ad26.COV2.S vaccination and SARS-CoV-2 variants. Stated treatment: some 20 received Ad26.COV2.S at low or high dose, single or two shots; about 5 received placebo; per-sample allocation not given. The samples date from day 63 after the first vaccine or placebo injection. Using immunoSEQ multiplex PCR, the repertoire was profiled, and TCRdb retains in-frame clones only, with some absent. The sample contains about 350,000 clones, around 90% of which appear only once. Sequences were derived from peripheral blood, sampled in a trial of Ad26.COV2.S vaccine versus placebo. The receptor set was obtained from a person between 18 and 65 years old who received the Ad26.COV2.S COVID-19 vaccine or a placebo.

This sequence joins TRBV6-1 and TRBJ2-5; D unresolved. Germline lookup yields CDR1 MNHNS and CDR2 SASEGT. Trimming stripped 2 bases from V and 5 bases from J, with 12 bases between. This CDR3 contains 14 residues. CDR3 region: CASSESSGRETQYF. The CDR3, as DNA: TGTGCCAGCAGTGAATCAAGTGGCCGTGAGACCCAGTACTTC.

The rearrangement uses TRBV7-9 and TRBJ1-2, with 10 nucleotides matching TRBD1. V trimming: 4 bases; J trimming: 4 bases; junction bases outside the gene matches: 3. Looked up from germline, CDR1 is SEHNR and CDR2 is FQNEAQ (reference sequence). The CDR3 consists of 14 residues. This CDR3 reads CASSSRTGGYGYTF. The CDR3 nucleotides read TGTGCCAGCAGCTCCCGGACAGGGGGCTATGGCTACACCTTC.

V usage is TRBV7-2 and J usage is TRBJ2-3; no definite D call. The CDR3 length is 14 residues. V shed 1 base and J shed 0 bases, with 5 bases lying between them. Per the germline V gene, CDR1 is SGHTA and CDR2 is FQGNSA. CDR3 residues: CASSLEFSTDTQYF. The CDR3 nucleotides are TGTGCCAGCAGCTTAGAATTCAGCACAGATACGCAGTATTTT.

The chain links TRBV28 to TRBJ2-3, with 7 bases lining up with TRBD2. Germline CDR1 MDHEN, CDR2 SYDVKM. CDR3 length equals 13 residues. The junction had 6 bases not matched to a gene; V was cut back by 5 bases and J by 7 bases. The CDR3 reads CASSQAGVYTQYF. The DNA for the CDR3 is TGTGCCAGCAGTCAGGCGGGGGTATATACGCAGTATTTT.

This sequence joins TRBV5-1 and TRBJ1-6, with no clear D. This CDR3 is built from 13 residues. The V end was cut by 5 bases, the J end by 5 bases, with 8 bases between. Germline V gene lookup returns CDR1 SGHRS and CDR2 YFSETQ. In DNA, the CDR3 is TGCGCCAGCAGGGCCAGTAATAATTCACCCCTCCACTTT. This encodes CASRASNNSPLHF. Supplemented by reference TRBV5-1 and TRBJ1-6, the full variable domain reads KAGVTQTPRYLIKTRGQQVTLSCSPISGHRSVSWYQQTPGQGLQFLFEYFSETQRNKGNFPGRFSGRQFSNSRSEMNVSTLELGDSALYLCASRASNNSPLHFGNGTRLTVT.

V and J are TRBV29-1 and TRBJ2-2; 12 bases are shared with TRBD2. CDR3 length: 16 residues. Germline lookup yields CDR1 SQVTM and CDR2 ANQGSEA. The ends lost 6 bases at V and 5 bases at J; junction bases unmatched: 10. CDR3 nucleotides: TGCAGCGTGAGAAGCCTAGCGGGAGGGGGGACCGGGGAGCTGTTTTTT. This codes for CSVRSLAGGGTGELFF.

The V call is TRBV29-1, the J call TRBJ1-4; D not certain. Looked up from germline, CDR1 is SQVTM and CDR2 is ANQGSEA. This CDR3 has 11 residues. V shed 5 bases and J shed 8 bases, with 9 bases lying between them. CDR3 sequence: CSVISVEKLFF. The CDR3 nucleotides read TGCAGCGTTATTAGTGTCGAAAAACTGTTTTTT.

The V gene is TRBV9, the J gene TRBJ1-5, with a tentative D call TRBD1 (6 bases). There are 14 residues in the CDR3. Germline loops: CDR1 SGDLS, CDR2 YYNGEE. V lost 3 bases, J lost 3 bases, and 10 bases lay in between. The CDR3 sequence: CASSADSYNQPQHF. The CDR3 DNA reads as TGTGCCAGCAGCGCGGACAGCTACAATCAGCCCCAGCATTTT. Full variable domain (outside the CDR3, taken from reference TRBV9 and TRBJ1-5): DSGVTQTPKHLITATGQRVTLRCSPRSGDLSVYWYQQSLDQGLQFLIQYYNGEERAKGNILERFSAQQFPDLHSELNLSSLELGDSALYFCASSADSYNQPQHFGDGTRLSIL.

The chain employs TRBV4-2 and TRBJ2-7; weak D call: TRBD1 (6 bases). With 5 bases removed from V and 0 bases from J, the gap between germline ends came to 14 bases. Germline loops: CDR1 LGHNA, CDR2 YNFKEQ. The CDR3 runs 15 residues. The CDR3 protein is CASSDTTGFSYEQYF. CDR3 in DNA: TGTGCCAGCAGCGATACCACAGGGTTCTCCTACGAGCAGTACTTC.

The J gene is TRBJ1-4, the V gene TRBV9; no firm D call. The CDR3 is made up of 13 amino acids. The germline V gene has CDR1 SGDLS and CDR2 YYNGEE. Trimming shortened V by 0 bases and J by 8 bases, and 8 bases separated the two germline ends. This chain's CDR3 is CASSVGPEEKLFF. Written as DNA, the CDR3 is TGTGCCAGCAGCGTAGGGCCGGAAGAAAAACTGTTTTTT.

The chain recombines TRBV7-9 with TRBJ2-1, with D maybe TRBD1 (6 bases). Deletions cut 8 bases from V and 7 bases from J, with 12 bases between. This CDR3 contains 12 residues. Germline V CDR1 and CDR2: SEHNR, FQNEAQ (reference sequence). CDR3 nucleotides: TGTGCCAGCTGGTTACAGGGAAATGAGCAGTTCTTC. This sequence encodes CASWLQGNEQFF.

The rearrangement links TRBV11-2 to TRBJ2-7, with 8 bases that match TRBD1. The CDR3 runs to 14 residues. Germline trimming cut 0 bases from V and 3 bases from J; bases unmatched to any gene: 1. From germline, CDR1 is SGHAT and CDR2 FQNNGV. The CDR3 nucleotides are TGTGCCAGCAGCTTAGAGGGGACAGGCTACGAGCAGTACTTC. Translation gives CASSLEGTGYEQYF.

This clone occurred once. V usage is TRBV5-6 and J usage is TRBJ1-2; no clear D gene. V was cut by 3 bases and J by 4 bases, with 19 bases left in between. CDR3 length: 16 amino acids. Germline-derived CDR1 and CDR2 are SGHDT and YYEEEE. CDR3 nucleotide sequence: TGTGCCAGCAGCTCCATCGATACCCCTATTAGCTATGGCTACACCTTC. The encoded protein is CASSSIDTPISYGYTF.

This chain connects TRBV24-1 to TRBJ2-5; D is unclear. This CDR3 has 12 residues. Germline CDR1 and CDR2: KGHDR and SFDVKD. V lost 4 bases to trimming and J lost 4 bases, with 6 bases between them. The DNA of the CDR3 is TGTGCCACCAGTGACCCAGGAGAGACCCAGTACTTC. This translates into CATSDPGETQYF.

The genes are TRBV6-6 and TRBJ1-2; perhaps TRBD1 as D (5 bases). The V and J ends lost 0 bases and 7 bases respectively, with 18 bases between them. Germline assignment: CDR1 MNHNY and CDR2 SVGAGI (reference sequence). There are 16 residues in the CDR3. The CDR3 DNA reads TGTGCCAGCAGTTACTCTATAGGGGTTGGCGGGGGTGGCTACACCTTC. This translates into CASSYSIGVGGGGYTF.

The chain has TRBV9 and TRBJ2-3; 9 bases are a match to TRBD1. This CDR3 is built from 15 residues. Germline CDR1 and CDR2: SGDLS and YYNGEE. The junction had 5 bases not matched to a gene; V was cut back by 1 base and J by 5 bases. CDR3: CASSVQGQGRDTQYF. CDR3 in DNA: TGTGCCAGCAGCGTACAAGGACAGGGGCGAGATACGCAGTATTTT.

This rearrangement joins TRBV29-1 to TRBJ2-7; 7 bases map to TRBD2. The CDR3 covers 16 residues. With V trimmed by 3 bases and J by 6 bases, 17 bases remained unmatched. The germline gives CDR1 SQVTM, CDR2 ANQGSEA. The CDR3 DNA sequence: TGCAGCGTTGAGCTGGCAACCGGGGGGATCCAAGGCGAGCAGTACTTC. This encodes CSVELATGGIQGEQYF.

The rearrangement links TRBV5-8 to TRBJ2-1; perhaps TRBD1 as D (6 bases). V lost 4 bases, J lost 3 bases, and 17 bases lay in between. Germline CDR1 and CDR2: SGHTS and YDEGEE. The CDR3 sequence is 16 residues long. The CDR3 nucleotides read TGTGCCAGCAGCCCGGACAGACCGCTCGGCTACAATGAGCAGTTCTTC. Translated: CASSPDRPLGYNEQFF.

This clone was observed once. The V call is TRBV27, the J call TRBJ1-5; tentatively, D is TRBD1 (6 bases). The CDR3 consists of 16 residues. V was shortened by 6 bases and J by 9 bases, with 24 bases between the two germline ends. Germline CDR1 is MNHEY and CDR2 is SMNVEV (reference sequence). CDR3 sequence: CASRFPSTGRWGPQHF. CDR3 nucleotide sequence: TGTGCCAGCAGATTCCCGAGCACAGGGCGATGGGGGCCCCAGCATTTT.

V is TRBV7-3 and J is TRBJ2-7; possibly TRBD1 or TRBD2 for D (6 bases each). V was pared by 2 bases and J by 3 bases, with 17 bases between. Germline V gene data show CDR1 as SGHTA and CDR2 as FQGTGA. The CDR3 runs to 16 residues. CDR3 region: CASSLSGGSHGYEQYF. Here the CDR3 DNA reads TGTGCCAGCAGCTTATCCGGGGGCTCCCACGGCTACGAGCAGTACTTC.

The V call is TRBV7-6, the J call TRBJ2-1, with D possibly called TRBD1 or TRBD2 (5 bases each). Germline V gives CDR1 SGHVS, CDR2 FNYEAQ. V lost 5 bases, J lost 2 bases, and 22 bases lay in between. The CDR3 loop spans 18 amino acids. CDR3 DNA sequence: TGTGCCAGCAGCCCCGCAACCGACGGGACGCCCGCCTACAATGAGCAGTTCTTC. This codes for CASSPATDGTPAYNEQFF.